This T cell receptor (beta chain) comes out of a study of T cells after yellow fever vaccination. The CDR3 totals 14 residues. Germline V lookup: CDR1 SGHRS, CDR2 YFSETQ. The V segment lost 0 bases and the J segment 3 bases; nucleotides outside the gene matches: 2. Researchers made TCR cDNA using 5'RACE template switching, and this step added a universal primer site and UMIs. TCRdb re-derived calls from the 5' RACE reads in MiXCR, one entry per CDR3 protein. The sample shows 300,000 to 400,000 distinct CDR3 sequences, about 4% of them seen only once. This clonotype was seen repeatedly, ten times or more. What it recognizes is unknown. The study's findings and limits: Weaker in magnitude, the secondary response showed a faster peak on day 5 versus 15.

This specimen consisted of PBMCs, obtained 5 days after the yellow fever booster vaccination. The rearrangement joins TRBV5-1 to TRBJ2-5, with 7 bases fitting TRBD1. The receptor was derived from a man younger than 30 who received the YFV17D yellow fever vaccine. The CDR3 DNA reads as TGCGCCAGCAGCTTGGGACAGGGAAAAGAGACCCAGTACTTC. Translating it yields CASSLGQGKETQYF. Drawing the rest from reference TRBV5-1 and TRBJ2-5, the complete variable domain is KAGVTQTPRYLIKTRGQQVTLSCSPISGHRSVSWYQQTPGQGLQFLFEYFSETQRNKGNFPGRFSGRQFSNSRSEMNVSTLELGDSALYLCASSLGQGKETQYFGPGTRLLVL.